The entry below gives a single T cell receptor beta chain sequence along with its context. Antigen unknown. As TCR cDNA was made by 5'RACE template switching, a universal primer site and UMIs were added. TCRdb passed the 5' RACE reads through MiXCR, listing each CDR3 protein once. This sample has some 120,000 distinct CDR3 sequences, with roughly 15% found just once. Losses at the gene ends were 4 bases for V and 5 bases for J; bases not matched to a gene: 3. The CDR3 spans 14 residues. CDR1 is LGHNA, CDR2 YSLEER, per germline. These data originate in a study of T cells after yellow fever vaccination. General study findings and limits: Subsequent to the booster, the majority of primary-vaccination clones reappeared (under 98% CD4, roughly 90% CD8). Abundant clonotypes from the bulk population could contaminate FACS-sorted repertoires.

This chain uses TRBV4-3 with TRBJ2-2; 8 positions agree with TRBD1. This TCR derives from a man between 18 and 29 years old who received the YFV17D yellow fever vaccine. The starting material was CD8+ T cells sorted from PBMCs, obtained 5 days after the yellow fever booster vaccination. The CDR3: CASSPRTGTGELFF. CDR3 nucleotide sequence: TGCGCCAGCAGCCCCCGGACAGGGACCGGGGAGCTGTTTTTT.